This record covers a single T cell receptor beta chain. The CDR3 loop spans 14 amino acids. These data are taken from a study of blood T cell repertoires in COVID-19. Only in-frame clones appear in the TCRdb table, and some are missing; sequencing was by immunoSEQ multiplex PCR. The data hold about 390,000 clones, with about 87% observed a single time. The V call is TRBV1, the J call TRBJ2-5; no check of the table's D call, TRBD2, against the DNA was made. TRBV1 is labeled a pseudogene. This receptor was identified in a woman aged 45 to 65 who had recovered from COVID-19. The sample consisted of PBMCs or T cells enriched from blood (not recorded which). The chain's CDR3 is CTRLSGGGQETQYF. The CDR3 DNA sequence: TGCACCAGACTTAGCGGGGGAGGCCAAGAGACCCAGTACTTC.